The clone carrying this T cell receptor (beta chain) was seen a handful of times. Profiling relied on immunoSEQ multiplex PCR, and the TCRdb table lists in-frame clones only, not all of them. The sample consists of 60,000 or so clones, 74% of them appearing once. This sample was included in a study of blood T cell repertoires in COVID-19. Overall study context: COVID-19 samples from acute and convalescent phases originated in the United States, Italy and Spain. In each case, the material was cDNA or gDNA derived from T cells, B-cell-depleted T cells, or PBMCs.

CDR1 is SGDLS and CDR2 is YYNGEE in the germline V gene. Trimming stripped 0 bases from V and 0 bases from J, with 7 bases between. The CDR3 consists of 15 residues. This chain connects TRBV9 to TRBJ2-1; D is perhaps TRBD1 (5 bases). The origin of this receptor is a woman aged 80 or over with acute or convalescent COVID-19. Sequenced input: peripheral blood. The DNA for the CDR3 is TGTGCCAGCAGCGTAGAGGACAACTCCTACAATGAGCAGTTCTTC. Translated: CASSVEDNSYNEQFF.